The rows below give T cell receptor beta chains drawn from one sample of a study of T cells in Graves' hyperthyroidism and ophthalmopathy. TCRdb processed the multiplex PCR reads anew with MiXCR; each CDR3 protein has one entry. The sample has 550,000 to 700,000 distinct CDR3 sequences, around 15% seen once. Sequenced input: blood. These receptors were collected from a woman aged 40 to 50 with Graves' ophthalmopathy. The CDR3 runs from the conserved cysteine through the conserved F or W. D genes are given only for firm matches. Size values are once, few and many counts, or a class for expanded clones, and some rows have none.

cdr3_nt: TGCAGTGCTAGAGGAAGCGCCTACGAGCAGTACTTC
cdr3_aa: CSARGSAYEQYF
j_call: TRBJ2-7
clone_size: many
v_call: TRBV20-1
d_call: -

cdr3_nt: TGTGCCAGTAGTATAACCGGGCGCGGGGAGCTGTTTTTT
cdr3_aa: CASSITGRGELFF
j_call: TRBJ2-2
clone_size: -
v_call: TRBV19
d_call: -

cdr3_nt: TGTGCCAGCAGCTTAGTCCCAGGGCAGCCAGCTGGGGCCAACGTCCTGACTTTC
cdr3_aa: CASSLVPGQPAGANVLTF
j_call: TRBJ2-6
clone_size: -
v_call: TRBV11-2
d_call: -

cdr3_nt: TGTGCCAGCAGCATGGAAGGGAAGACCCAGTACTTC
cdr3_aa: CASSMEGKTQYF
j_call: TRBJ2-5
clone_size: few
v_call: TRBV14
d_call: -

cdr3_nt: TGTGCCATCAGTGGCCTTGTGGGGTCCGAGCAGTACTTC
cdr3_aa: CAISGLVGSEQYF
j_call: TRBJ2-7
clone_size: many
v_call: TRBV10-3
d_call: -

cdr3_nt: TGTGCCAGCAGTTCGAAAGAGACCCAGTACTTC
cdr3_aa: CASSSKETQYF
j_call: TRBJ2-5
clone_size: many
v_call: TRBV7-2
d_call: -

cdr3_nt: TGTGCCTGGAGTGGGACCTTGAAGGGTGAAGCTTTCTTT
cdr3_aa: CAWSGTLKGEAFF
j_call: TRBJ1-1
clone_size: many
v_call: TRBV30
d_call: -

cdr3_nt: TGTGCCAGCAATCGCTACCTACAAGAGACCCAGTACTTC
cdr3_aa: CASNRYLQETQYF
j_call: TRBJ2-5
clone_size: few
v_call: TRBV6-1
d_call: -

cdr3_nt: TGTGCCAGCAGTACAGGGTGGCAAGAGACCCAGTACTTC
cdr3_aa: CASSTGWQETQYF
j_call: TRBJ2-5
clone_size: once
v_call: TRBV2
d_call: -

cdr3_nt: TGTGCCAGCAGTGAAGCGGACAGGGTTTTAAGGCAGCCCCAGCATTTT
cdr3_aa: CASSEADRVLRQPQHF
j_call: TRBJ1-5
clone_size: -
v_call: TRBV6-1
d_call: TRBD1

cdr3_nt: TGTGCCATCAGCTCTTCTTACGGAGATCAGCCCCAGCATTTT
cdr3_aa: CAISSSYGDQPQHF
j_call: TRBJ1-5
clone_size: many
v_call: TRBV10-3
d_call: -

cdr3_nt: TGTGCCAGCAGCCGACGGGACATTTCCTACGAGCAGTACTTC
cdr3_aa: CASSRRDISYEQYF
j_call: TRBJ2-7
clone_size: many
v_call: TRBV7-9
d_call: -

cdr3_nt: TGTGCCAGCAGACGTAAGGGGGGGGCTGAAGCTTTCTTT
cdr3_aa: CASRRKGGAEAFF
j_call: TRBJ1-1
clone_size: -
v_call: TRBV12-3/TRBV12-4
d_call: -

cdr3_nt: TGTGCCAGCAGTGAAAGGGGAATTGACTCCTACGAGCAGTACTTC
cdr3_aa: CASSERGIDSYEQYF
j_call: TRBJ2-7
clone_size: few
v_call: TRBV2
d_call: -